This T cell receptor beta chain appears in the sequencing data of a study of blood T cell repertoires in COVID-19. At the level of the study: Acute-phase and convalescent COVID-19 samples originated in the United States, Italy and Spain.

The CDR3 loop spans 14 amino acids. CDR1 and CDR2 (germline): LNHNV, YYDKDF (reference sequence). Trimming removed 5 bases from V and 2 bases from J; junction bases left unmatched: 3. Per the study methods: Amplification of reference gene primers was used by the study to estimate nucleated cell counts. TCRdb keeps only in-frame clones here, not all; method: immunoSEQ multiplex PCR. V and J calls and clone size are given by that table; D and trimming were obtained from the DNA. The table has 300,000 to 400,000 clones, more than 80% seen once; the top ten hold about 3%. The source is a woman aged 30 to 39 with COVID-19, enrolled during active disease. Sequenced input: peripheral blood. The chain is built from TRBV15 and TRBJ2-7; 10 positions agree with TRBD1. The CDR3 coding sequence is TGTGCCACCAGCTTAGACAGGGGGCCCTACGAGCAGTACTTC. This translates into CATSLDRGPYEQYF.